This T cell receptor beta chain is drawn from a study of blood T cell repertoires in COVID-19. Clones were sequenced by immunoSEQ multiplex PCR, and TCRdb holds only the in-frame ones, with some missing. In the table there are some 250,000 clones, roughly 86% of which are singletons. V lost 0 bases and J lost 11; bases outside the gene matches: 7. This CDR3 has 14 residues. Germline lookup yields CDR1 MGHRA and CDR2 YSYEKL. The chain recombines TRBV4-1 with TRBJ2-1; 7 nucleotides line up with TRBD2. The clonotype was recovered from a woman aged 25 to 39 who had recovered from COVID-19. What was sequenced was peripheral blood. The CDR3 DNA sequence: TGCGCCAGCAGCCAAGAGCTGACTAGCCGCAAGCAGTTCTTC. Amino acids: CASSQELTSRKQFF.